This paragraph covers one T cell receptor beta chain sequence. What it recognizes is unknown. This sample was included in a study of T cell responses to AZD1222 COVID-19 vaccine. Study-level background: Second-dose recipients at about 4 or about 12 weeks were treated as one pooled group. Points from the study as a whole: Vaccine-related CD4 TCRs covered spike, predominating at 160-218 and 743-854. Nearly half of the spike-specific TCRs reportedly recognize variant regions that carry no mutations. At baseline, just 5 or 6 AZD1222 recipients tested seropositive.

V shed 6 bases and J 13 bases; nucleotides not matched to a gene: 12. Germline values: CDR1 SNHLY, CDR2 FYNNEI. The length of the CDR3 is 13 residues. Assay: immunoSEQ multiplex PCR; the TCRdb copy retains only in-frame clones and omits some. Of about 150,000 clones detected, roughly 90% appear once; the ten largest clones hold approximately 4.8%. This TCR was recovered from an adult in good health. This specimen was peripheral blood, taken on day 0 of AZD1222 vaccination. The chain carries TRBV2 and TRBJ2-3; 8 bases are shared with TRBD2. CDR3 protein: CASRPASSGAEYF. CDR3 in DNA: TGTGCCAGCAGGCCGGCGAGTAGCGGGGCCGAGTATTTT.